This TCR beta chain was observed in a study of shared clonotypes between healthy human individuals. Broader study findings: Shared clonotypes across all four donors exceeded non-shared ones in generation probability.

Comments on this clone: Its antigen is undetermined.

Naive CD8 cells lacked CD45RO, underwent positive selection for CCR7 and left out terminally differentiated effector memory CD45RA+ cells. The length of the CDR3 is 15 residues. Germline V gene data show CDR1 as SNHLY and CDR2 as FYNNEI. The V gene lost 7 bases and the J gene lost 2 bases, with 17 bases spanning the gap. Profiled with immunoSEQ multiplex PCR; TCRdb holds only in-frame clones, not every one. The repertoire consists of some 2,100,000 clones, with around 93% occurring once and the leading ten covering more than 1.5%. The sequence was collected from a man younger than 30 in good health. Some clones in this sample may be carry-over from other donors' samples. This rearrangement joins TRBV2 to TRBJ1-2; D is unclear. The sample taken for sequencing was naive CD8+ T cells from PBMCs. The CDR3 spells CASTGSPKVNYGYTF. In DNA form, the CDR3 reads TGTGCCAGCACCGGGTCCCCAAAGGTCAACTATGGCTACACCTTC.